This T cell receptor beta chain stems from a study of T cell changes during pregnancy in multiple sclerosis. Germline V lookup: CDR1 MNHEY, CDR2 SVGAGI. Unmatched junction bases numbered 0, after V lost 4 bases and J lost 2 bases. The CDR3 spans 13 residues. TCRdb keeps only in-frame clones here, not all; method: immunoSEQ multiplex PCR. Of about 51,000 clones listed, 93% were seen once; the top ten hold 1.5% to 2%. The receptor comes from a female donor with multiple sclerosis, enrolled in a pregnancy study. V gene TRBV6-5 combines with J gene TRBJ2-7, with TRBD2 matching over 9 bases. Material: peripheral blood, obtained in the second trimester of pregnancy. CDR3 sequence: CASSLAGAYEQYF. The DNA of the CDR3 is TGTGCCAGCAGTTTAGCGGGAGCCTACGAGCAGTACTTC.